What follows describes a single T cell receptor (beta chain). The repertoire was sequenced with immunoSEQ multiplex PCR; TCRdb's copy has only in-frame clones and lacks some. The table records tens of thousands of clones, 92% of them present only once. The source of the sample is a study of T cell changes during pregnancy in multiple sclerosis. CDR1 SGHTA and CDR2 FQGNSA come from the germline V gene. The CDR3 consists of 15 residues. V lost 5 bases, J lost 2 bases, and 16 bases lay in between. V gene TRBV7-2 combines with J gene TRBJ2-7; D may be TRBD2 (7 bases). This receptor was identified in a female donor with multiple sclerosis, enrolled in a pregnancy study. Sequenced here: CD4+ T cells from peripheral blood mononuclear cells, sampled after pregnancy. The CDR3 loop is CASSQGRGGTYEQYF. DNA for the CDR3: TGTGCCAGCAGCCAGGGGAGGGGGGGGACCTACGAGCAGTACTTC.